These 31 T cell receptor beta chains were sequenced from one sample in a study of blood T cell repertoires in COVID-19. Assay: immunoSEQ multiplex PCR; the TCRdb copy retains only in-frame clones and omits some. The data show tens of thousands of clones, with roughly 83% seen just once and under 3% held by the top ten. Sequencing was done on a sample of peripheral blood. Receptors originate from a man in his fifties with acute or convalescent COVID-19.

This sequence joins TRBV10-3 and TRBJ1-2, with D perhaps TRBD1 (5 bases). CDR3 length: 15 residues. Trimming removed 4 bases at V and 0 bases at J, with 12 bases between. Germline V lookup: CDR1 ENHRY, CDR2 SYGVKD. The CDR3 loop is CAISVVDSTNYGYTF. CDR3 sequence (DNA): TGTGCCATCAGTGTCGTCGACAGTACTAACTATGGCTACACCTTC.

V usage is TRBV19 and J usage is TRBJ1-2; 8 positions agree with TRBD1. Trimming took 4 bases from V and 4 from J; bases not matched to a gene: 5. The CDR3 loop spans 14 amino acids. Germline CDR1 reads LNHDA; CDR2 reads SQIVND (reference sequence). The DNA of the CDR3 is TGTGCCAGTAGTAAACCGGGACAGGTCTATGGCTACACCTTC. Residues: CASSKPGQVYGYTF.

J is TRBJ1-6 and V is TRBV19; 7 bases line up with TRBD1. From germline, CDR1 is LNHDA and CDR2 SQIVND (reference sequence). V was clipped by 1 base and J by 9 bases; unmatched bases: 3. This CDR3 is built from 14 residues. CDR3 residues: CASSIGQGGSPLHF. The CDR3 DNA reads as TGTGCCAGTAGTATAGGACAGGGCGGTTCACCCCTCCACTTT.

CDR3 protein: CASSLEGAPYEQYF. Here the CDR3 DNA reads TGTGCCAGCAGCCTGGAAGGGGCCCCCTACGAGCAGTACTTC. The genes are TRBV5-4 and TRBJ2-7, with TRBD1 as a possible D gene (5 bases). The CDR3 consists of 14 residues. Per the germline V gene, CDR1 is SGHNT and CDR2 is YYREEE (reference sequence). Trimming cost V 4 bases and J 2 bases, with 13 bases left between them.

The chain recombines TRBV9 with TRBJ2-2; maybe TRBD2 (6 bases). CDR1 and CDR2 (germline): SGDLS, YYNGEE. The CDR3 is 17 amino acids. V was shortened by 4 bases and J by 0 bases, with 16 bases between the two germline ends. The CDR3 DNA follows: TGTGCCAGCAGCCCACGAGTCGGGAGCGCGAACACCGGGGAGCTGTTTTTT. This sequence encodes CASSPRVGSANTGELFF.

This chain connects TRBV30 to TRBJ2-6, with 12 bases that match TRBD2. V lost 5 bases to trimming and J lost 2 bases; unmatched junction nucleotides: 10. The V gene's germline CDR1 is GTSNPN and CDR2 SVGIG (reference sequence). The CDR3 is 18 amino acids. In DNA, the CDR3 is TGTGCCTGGGCCCTGGGGCTAGCGGGGGGGCCTGGGGCCAACGTCCTGACTTTC. It yields the protein CAWALGLAGGPGANVLTF.

As to this clone: The sample has other DNA sequences that encode this CDR3 too. V gene TRBV4-1 combines with J gene TRBJ1-2, with TRBD1 matching over 9 bases. After removal of 1 base from V and 2 bases from J, the junction contained 11 bases not matched to a gene. This CDR3 is built from 18 residues. Germline V lookup: CDR1 MGHRA, CDR2 YSYEKL. CDR3 loop: CASSQVPGQGLRNYGYTF. As DNA, the CDR3 is TGCGCCAGCAGCCAAGTGCCGGGACAGGGACTCCGAAACTATGGCTACACCTTC.

The CDR3 bases are TGTGCCAGCAGCTTCCTAGCCGAGAACACTGAAGCTTTCTTT. It is translated as CASSFLAENTEAFF. The gene calls are TRBV13 and TRBJ1-1; D is unclear. CDR3 size: 14 residues. Per germline, CDR1 PRHDT and CDR2 FYEKMQ (reference sequence). Trimming left V 3 bases short and J 1 base short, with 9 bases between.

This rearrangement joins TRBV7-8 to TRBJ2-7, with a tentative D call TRBD2 (7 bases). Germline lookup yields CDR1 SGHVS and CDR2 FQNEAQ. The CDR3 sequence is 17 residues long. V was trimmed by 5 bases and J by 5 bases, leaving 25 bases between them. The CDR3 coding sequence is TGTGCCAGCAGCATCCGAGCATCTAGGGGGGGTATGGACGAGCAGTACTTC. Translating it yields CASSIRASRGGMDEQYF.

This chain uses TRBV5-1 with TRBJ2-5; no clear D gene. Trimming removed 2 bases at V and 2 bases at J, with 4 bases between. CDR1 is SGHRS, CDR2 YFSETQ, per germline. This CDR3 has 12 residues. The CDR3 DNA reads as TGCGCCAGCAGCTTTATACAAGAGACCCAGTACTTC. Encoded protein: CASSFIQETQYF.

This chain joins TRBV3-1 (or the pseudogene TRBV3-2) and TRBJ1-6, with TRBD1 matching over 7 bases. Trimming at V came to 1 base and at J to 8 bases, leaving 2 bases not matched to a gene. CDR1 LGHDT and CDR2 YNNKEL come from the germline V gene (reference sequence). The CDR3 sequence is 14 residues long. The CDR3 protein is CASSQGTGDSPLHF. In nucleotides, the CDR3 is TGTGCCAGCAGCCAAGGGACAGGCGATTCACCCCTCCACTTT.

Written as DNA, the CDR3 is TGTGCCAGCAGGGGGGAACAGGGATCCCAGCCCCAGCATTTT. Amino acid sequence: CASRGEQGSQPQHF. The chain is built from TRBV6-5 and TRBJ1-5, with D possibly TRBD1 on 6 matching bases. The length of the CDR3 is 14 residues. Germline assignment: CDR1 MNHEY and CDR2 SVGAGI. With 6 bases removed from V and 7 bases from J, the gap between germline ends came to 16 bases.

This clone was observed a single time. V and J are TRBV27 and TRBJ2-1; a weak D match, TRBD2 (5 bases). V shed 4 bases and J shed 4 bases, with 8 bases lying between them. This CDR3 spans 13 amino acids. Germline CDR1 and CDR2: MNHEY and SMNVEV (reference sequence). In DNA, the CDR3 is TGTGCCAGCAGTTCCGGACTTTACAATGAGCAGTTCTTC. The encoded protein is CASSSGLYNEQFF.

The chain recombines TRBV19 with TRBJ2-1; 13 bases are shared with TRBD2. The CDR3 consists of 16 residues. V lost 6 bases, J lost 5 bases, and 7 bases stayed unmatched. CDR1 LNHDA and CDR2 SQIVND come from the germline V gene (reference sequence). CDR3: CASSLTLAGGNNEQFF. Here the CDR3 DNA reads TGTGCCAGTAGCCTCACACTAGCGGGAGGGAACAATGAGCAGTTCTTC.

The rearrangement joins TRBV27 to TRBJ2-3; 7 positions match TRBD2. This CDR3 is built from 17 residues. CDR1 and CDR2 (germline): MNHEY, SMNVEV (reference sequence). Losses at the gene ends were 5 bases for V and 2 bases for J; bases not matched to a gene: 13. The CDR3 reads CASSPSTSALLTDTQYF. For the CDR3, the DNA is TGTGCCAGCAGTCCCTCAACTAGCGCCCTACTCACAGATACGCAGTATTTT.

The chain links TRBV3-1 (or the pseudogene TRBV3-2) to TRBJ1-5; 7 nucleotides line up with TRBD1. In germline, CDR1 is LGHDT, CDR2 YNNKEL (reference sequence). There are 18 residues in the CDR3. Unmatched junction bases numbered 9, after V lost 1 base and J lost 0 bases. CDR3 residues: CASSQGNPGQYSNQPQHF. The CDR3 DNA reads as TGTGCCAGCAGCCAAGGGAACCCGGGACAGTATAGCAATCAGCCCCAGCATTTT.

The J gene is TRBJ1-4, the V gene TRBV24-1; a possible D gene is TRBD1 (5 bases). CDR1 is KGHDR and CDR2 is SFDVKD in the germline V gene. The CDR3 is made up of 13 amino acids. V was cut by 4 bases and J by 12 bases, with 14 bases left in between. DNA of the CDR3: TGTGCCACCAGTGACCTGGACGGGGGGGAACTGTTTTTT. Its translation is CATSDLDGGELFF.

The chain combines TRBV27 with TRBJ1-5, with 7 nucleotides matching TRBD1. The V gene end was trimmed by 2 bases and the J gene end by 6 bases; junction bases not matched to a gene: 4. This CDR3 has 14 amino acids. Germline V gives CDR1 MNHEY, CDR2 SMNVEV (reference sequence). The CDR3 sequence is CASSLRQGFQPQHF. The CDR3 region has the DNA TGTGCCAGCAGTTTACGACAGGGTTTTCAGCCCCAGCATTTT.

This rearrangement joins TRBV7-9 to TRBJ1-3, with 8 bases identical to TRBD1. Germline lookup yields CDR1 SEHNR and CDR2 FQNEAQ (reference sequence). V lost 5 bases, J lost 4 bases, and 4 bases stayed unmatched. This CDR3 is 14 amino acids long. The CDR3 nucleotides are TGTGCCAGCAGCCGACAGGGGACCGGAAACACCATATATTTT. Translated: CASSRQGTGNTIYF.

The rearrangement links TRBV19 to TRBJ1-5; D might be TRBD1 (5 bases). Trimming shortened V by 4 bases and J by 10 bases, and 8 bases separated the two germline ends. The CDR3 is made up of 11 amino acids. CDR1 is LNHDA, CDR2 SQIVND, per germline (reference sequence). As DNA, the CDR3 is TGTGCCAGTAGTAACCAGGGACCCCAGCATTTT. Translating gives CASSNQGPQHF.

For the CDR3, the DNA is TGTGCCAGCAGTTTAAACACGGGTCAGCCCCAGCATTTT. Translation gives CASSLNTGQPQHF. The V call is TRBV12-3 or TRBV12-4, the J call TRBJ1-5; no definite D call. The CDR3 loop spans 13 amino acids. Deletions cut 2 bases from V and 6 bases from J, with 8 bases between.

Within the sample, this clone is medium-sized. The V gene is TRBV7-9, the J gene TRBJ1-1; 9 nucleotides line up with TRBD1. The germline gives CDR1 SEHNR, CDR2 FQNEAQ (reference sequence). V lost 1 base and J lost 7; bases outside the gene matches: 4. The CDR3 runs 14 residues. The CDR3 reads CASSLEWDRDEAFF. CDR3 in DNA: TGTGCCAGCAGCTTAGAGTGGGACAGGGATGAAGCTTTCTTT.

This clone was counted between two and nine times. Here the CDR3 reads CAWGQGVNQPQHF. As DNA, the CDR3 is TGTGCCTGGGGGCAGGGGGTAAATCAGCCCCAGCATTTT. The chain couples TRBV30 to TRBJ1-5; the match to TRBD1 covers 7 bases. Germline-derived CDR1 and CDR2 are GTSNPN and SVGIG (reference sequence). V shed 5 bases, J shed 4 bases, and the junction held 5 bases outside the gene matches. The length of the CDR3 is 13 residues. Full variable domain (outside the CDR3, taken from reference TRBV30 and TRBJ1-5): SQTIHQWPATLVQPVGSPLSLECTVEGTSNPNLYWYRQAAGRGLQLLFYSVGIGQISSEVPQNLSASRPQDRQFILSSKKLLLSDSGFYLCAWGQGVNQPQHFGDGTRLSIL.

V gene TRBV5-6 combines with J gene TRBJ1-2; 10 positions match TRBD1. The germline V gene has CDR1 SGHDT and CDR2 YYEEEE. J lost 2 bases, V lost 3 bases, and 4 bases had no gene match. CDR3 length: 15 residues. CDR3 coding DNA: TGTGCCAGCAGCTCGGGACAGGGGACGAACTATGGCTACACCTTC. Its translation is CASSSGQGTNYGYTF.

The V gene is TRBV7-9, the J gene TRBJ2-1, with D possibly TRBD2 on 6 matching bases. The CDR3 runs to 14 residues. V gave up 4 bases and J gave up 8 bases, with 15 bases separating them. Germline V CDR1 and CDR2: SEHNR, FQNEAQ (reference sequence). The CDR3 sequence is CASSWSTGEDEQFF. The CDR3 nucleotides read TGTGCCAGCAGCTGGTCGACGGGGGAGGATGAGCAGTTCTTC.

CDR3 in amino acids: CASSDSQGYGNTIYF. The CDR3 DNA reads TGTGCCAGCAGTGATTCCCAGGGATATGGAAACACCATATATTTT. V usage is TRBV25-1 and J usage is TRBJ1-3, with a tentative D call TRBD1 (5 bases). The CDR3 sequence is 15 residues long. V lost 3 bases to trimming and J lost 3 bases, with 12 bases between them. Germline CDR1 is MGHDK and CDR2 is SYGVNS.

The rearrangement uses TRBV11-3 and TRBJ1-2, with no clear D. Germline lookup yields CDR1 SGHNT and CDR2 YENEEA. V was shortened by 2 bases and J by 6 bases, with 22 bases between the two germline ends. The CDR3 contains 17 residues. CDR3 sequence: CASSLIAFRRETDGYTF. CDR3 DNA: TGTGCCAGCAGCTTAATAGCATTTAGGAGGGAAACTGATGGCTACACCTTC.

V is TRBV12-5 and J is TRBJ1-5; D is perhaps TRBD1 (5 bases). The V end was cut by 6 bases, the J end by 0 bases, with 15 bases between. CDR3 length: 16 residues. Germline CDR1 reads LGHNT; CDR2 reads FRNRAP. CDR3 coding DNA: TGTGCTAGTGGATTTCGGGGACTCTCTAGCAATCAGCCCCAGCATTTT. Its translation is CASGFRGLSSNQPQHF.

The chain couples TRBV6-6 to TRBJ2-7, with 11 nucleotides matching TRBD1. CDR1 MNHNY and CDR2 SVGAGI come from the germline V gene (reference sequence). With 2 bases clipped from V and 6 bases from J, the junction kept 3 bases outside the gene matches. The CDR3 has 14 amino acids. The CDR3 protein is CASSYGTGGFEQYF. In nucleotides, the CDR3 is TGTGCCAGCAGTTACGGGACAGGGGGATTCGAGCAGTACTTC.

The CDR3 is CASSMGGLAGFLGTDTQYF. The CDR3 nucleotides read TGTGCCAGTAGTATGGGAGGACTAGCGGGATTTCTTGGCACAGATACGCAGTATTTT. The chain couples TRBV19 to TRBJ2-3; 12 bases match TRBD2. The CDR3 runs to 19 residues. Germline CDR1 reads LNHDA; CDR2 reads SQIVND (reference sequence). V gave up 3 bases and J gave up 1 base; unmatched junction bases: 11. Variable domain in full (rest from reference TRBV19 and TRBJ2-3): DGGITQSPKYLFRKEGQNVTLSCEQNLNHDAMYWYRQDPGQGLRLIYYSQIVNDFQKGDIAEGYSVSREKKESFPLTVTSAQKNPTAFYLCASSMGGLAGFLGTDTQYFGPGTRLTVL.

In its sample, this clone was seen a few times. This chain joins TRBV2 and TRBJ1-3; a possible D gene is TRBD1 (5 bases). The CDR3 sequence is 14 residues long. CDR1 SNHLY and CDR2 FYNNEI come from the germline V gene. Trimming cost V 4 bases and J 2 bases, with 9 bases left between them. In DNA form, the CDR3 reads TGTGCCAGCAGTGCACAGGCTCCTGGAAACACCATATATTTT. Translated, it gives CASSAQAPGNTIYF.